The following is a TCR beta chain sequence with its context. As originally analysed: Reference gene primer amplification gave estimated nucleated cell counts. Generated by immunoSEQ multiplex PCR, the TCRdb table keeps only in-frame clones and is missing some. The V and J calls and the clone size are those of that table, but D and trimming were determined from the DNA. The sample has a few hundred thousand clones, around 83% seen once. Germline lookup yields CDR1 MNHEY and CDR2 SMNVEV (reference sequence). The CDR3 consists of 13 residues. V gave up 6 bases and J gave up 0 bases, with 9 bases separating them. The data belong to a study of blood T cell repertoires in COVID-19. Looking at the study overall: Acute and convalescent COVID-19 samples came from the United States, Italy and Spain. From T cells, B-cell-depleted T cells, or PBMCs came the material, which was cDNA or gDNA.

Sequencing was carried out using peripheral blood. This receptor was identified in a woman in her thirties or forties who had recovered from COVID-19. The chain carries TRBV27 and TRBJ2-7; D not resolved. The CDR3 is CASRATSSYEQYF. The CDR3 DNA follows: TGTGCCAGCAGGGCCACAAGCTCCTACGAGCAGTACTTC.